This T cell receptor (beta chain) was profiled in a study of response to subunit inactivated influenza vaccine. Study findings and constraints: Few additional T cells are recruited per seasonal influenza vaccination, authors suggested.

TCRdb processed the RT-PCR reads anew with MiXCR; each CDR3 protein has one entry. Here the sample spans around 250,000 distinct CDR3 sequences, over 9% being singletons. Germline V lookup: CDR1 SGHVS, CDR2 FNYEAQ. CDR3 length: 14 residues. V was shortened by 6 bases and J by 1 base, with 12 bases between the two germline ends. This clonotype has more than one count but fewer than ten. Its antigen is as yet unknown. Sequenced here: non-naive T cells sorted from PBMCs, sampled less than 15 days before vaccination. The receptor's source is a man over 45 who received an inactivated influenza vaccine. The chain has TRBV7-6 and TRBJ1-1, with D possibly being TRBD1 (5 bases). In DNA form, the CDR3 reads TGTGCCAGCAGTCCGACAGTACAGAACACTGAAGCTTTCTTT. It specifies CASSPTVQNTEAFF.